Below, one TCR beta chain is given with its context. Its antigen is unknown. This sample is part of a study of cytomegalovirus exposure and HLA in healthy donors. Measured with immunoSEQ multiplex PCR; TCRdb has only the in-frame clones, and not every one. The profile shows 78,000 or so clones, roughly 93% of them singletons. It was the approximately 110-subject validation cohort, separate from the roughly 700-subject first cohort, to which the donors belonged. Whole-study results and caveats: The study flagged some 170 TCR beta chains as cytomegalovirus-associated. Confirmation was obtained in vitro that a few CMV-associated chains are specific for CMV antigens. Rarity characterized most TCR sequences, yet some public TCRs appeared in many donors.

Trimming shortened V by 0 bases and J by 5 bases, and 11 bases separated the two germline ends. Germline V lookup: CDR1 SGHDT, CDR2 YYEEEE. This CDR3 is built from 14 residues. The V gene is TRBV5-6, the J gene TRBJ2-5, with D perhaps TRBD2 (6 bases). The receptor was derived from a woman under 30 in good health and CMV-seropositive. The sequenced material came from PBMCs. CDR3 bases: TGTGCCAGCAGCTTGGCCGGGGGAGCGGAGACCCAGTACTTC. Translating it yields CASSLAGGAETQYF. Filled out from reference TRBV5-6 and TRBJ2-5, the complete variable domain reads DAGVTQSPTHLIKTRGQQVTLRCSPKSGHDTVSWYQQALGQGPQFIFQYYEEEERQRGNFPDRFSGHQFPNYSSELNVNALLLGDSALYLCASSLAGGAETQYFGPGTRLLVL.